This TCR beta chain was captured in a study of a mutant IDH1 vaccine in newly diagnosed glioma. Regarding this clone: Its specificity is not known.

V lost 3 bases, J lost 4 bases, and 7 bases stayed unmatched. This CDR3 is 15 amino acids long. The germline gives CDR1 MRHNA, CDR2 SNTAGT. Time point in this sample: week 11, during vaccination. The investigators gave 300 ug of mutant IDH1 20-mer peptide in each vaccine dose, together with topical imiquimod. The donor cohort comprised cases of new WHO grade 3 or 4 IDH1-mutant, ATRX-lost astrocytoma. The protocol was immunoSEQ multiplex PCR, while the TCRdb copy is restricted to in-frame clones and leaves out a portion. The data show some 25,000 clones, with over 65% seen just once and roughly 9% held by the top ten.

The specimen was PBMCs, collected from a glioma patient whose treatment included an IDH1 peptide vaccine. This sequence joins TRBV6-4 and TRBJ2-3; TRBD2 matches 7 bases. This sequence was found in a woman between 18 and 29 years old with glioma. This chain's CDR3 is CASSEDGGSADTQYF. The CDR3 DNA reads as TGTGCCAGCAGTGAAGACGGCGGGAGTGCAGATACGCAGTATTTT.